This T cell receptor beta chain stems from a study of Graves' ophthalmopathy and Graves' hyperthyroidism. Study-wide results and limits: Thyroid clonotypes that were expanded above 0.001 frequency mostly also appeared in blood.

The CDR3 extends over 13 amino acids. CDR1 is SEHNR and CDR2 is FQNEAQ in the germline V gene (reference sequence). With respect to this clonotype: Its antigen remains unknown. Germline and junction disagree at one end, which may indicate a read error.

CDR3 regions of TCR beta were amplified from RNA transcripts. HTBI-primed RT-PCR formed the first round, and a multiplex PCR formed the second. TCRdb independently ran MiXCR on the multiplex PCR reads; one entry per CDR3 protein. The data contain 600,000 to 950,000 distinct CDR3 sequences, roughly two fifths of them seen just once; the ten biggest clones take up 44%. The chain combines TRBV7-9 with TRBJ2-7; a possible D gene is TRBD2 (6 bases). Sequencing input: peripheral blood. The clonotype was recovered from an adult man with Graves' ophthalmopathy. CDR3 loop: CASSQLEGYEQYF. In DNA, the CDR3 is TGCGCCAGCAGCCAATTGGAGGGCTACGAGCAGTACTTC.